The clone carrying this TCR beta chain was counted once. Its antigen is unknown. This sample was taken from a study of T cell responses to AZD1222 COVID-19 vaccine. Whole-study results and caveats: Repertoire samples came only from after the peak T cell response. Among those given AZD1222, only five or six were seropositive at baseline. With dominance at 160-218 and 743-854, vaccine-associated CD4 TCRs spanned spike.

The CDR3 covers 13 residues. CDR1 and CDR2 from the germline V gene are SQVTM and ANQGSEA. Trimming removed 1 base at V and 8 bases at J, with 14 bases between. The repertoire was sequenced with immunoSEQ multiplex PCR; TCRdb's copy has only in-frame clones and lacks some. The table lists 120,000 or so clones, about 88% of them singletons. The TCR originated in an adult in good health. The input for sequencing was peripheral blood, taken on day 0 of AZD1222 vaccination. The rearrangement links TRBV29-1 to TRBJ1-2; D perhaps matches TRBD1 (5 bases). CDR3 DNA sequence: TGCAGCGTTGAAGCGGGGGTGTACGACGGCTACACCTTC. As protein: CSVEAGVYDGYTF.